Listed here is a single T cell receptor beta chain. In germline, CDR1 is MNHNS, CDR2 SASEGT. The CDR3 totals 16 residues. J gave up 3 bases and V 3 bases, and 5 bases lay outside the gene matches. The sample originates from a study of blood T cell repertoires in COVID-19. Background on the study: Italy, Spain and the United States were the sources of the convalescent and acute COVID-19 samples.

In the study's own analysis: The assay estimated nucleated cells by amplifying reference gene primers. TCRdb's table, derived via immunoSEQ multiplex PCR, lists solely in-frame clones and lacks some. V, J and clone size were drawn from that table, and D and trimming were deduced from the DNA. The sample includes about 120,000 clones, less than 90% of them seen just once. The chain couples TRBV6-1 to TRBJ1-3; 10 bases agree with TRBD1. This clonotype was sampled from an elderly man with acute or convalescent COVID-19. Sequencing was performed on peripheral blood. The CDR3 DNA follows: TGTGCCAGCAGTGACCGGACAGGGGGTGGTGGAAACACCATATATTTT. Protein: CASSDRTGGGGNTIYF.